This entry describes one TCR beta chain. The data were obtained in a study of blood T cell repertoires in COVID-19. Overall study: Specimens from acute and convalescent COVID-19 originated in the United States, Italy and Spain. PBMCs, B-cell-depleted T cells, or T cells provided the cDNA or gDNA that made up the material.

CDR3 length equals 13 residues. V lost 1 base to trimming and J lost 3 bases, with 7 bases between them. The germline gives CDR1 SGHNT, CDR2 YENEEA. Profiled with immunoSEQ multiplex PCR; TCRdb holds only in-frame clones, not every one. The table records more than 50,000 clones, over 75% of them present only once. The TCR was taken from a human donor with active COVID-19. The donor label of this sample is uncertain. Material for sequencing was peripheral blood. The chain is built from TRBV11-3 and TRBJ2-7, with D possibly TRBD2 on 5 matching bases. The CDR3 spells CASSLAGSYEQYF. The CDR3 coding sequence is TGTGCCAGCAGCTTAGCTGGGAGCTACGAGCAGTACTTC.